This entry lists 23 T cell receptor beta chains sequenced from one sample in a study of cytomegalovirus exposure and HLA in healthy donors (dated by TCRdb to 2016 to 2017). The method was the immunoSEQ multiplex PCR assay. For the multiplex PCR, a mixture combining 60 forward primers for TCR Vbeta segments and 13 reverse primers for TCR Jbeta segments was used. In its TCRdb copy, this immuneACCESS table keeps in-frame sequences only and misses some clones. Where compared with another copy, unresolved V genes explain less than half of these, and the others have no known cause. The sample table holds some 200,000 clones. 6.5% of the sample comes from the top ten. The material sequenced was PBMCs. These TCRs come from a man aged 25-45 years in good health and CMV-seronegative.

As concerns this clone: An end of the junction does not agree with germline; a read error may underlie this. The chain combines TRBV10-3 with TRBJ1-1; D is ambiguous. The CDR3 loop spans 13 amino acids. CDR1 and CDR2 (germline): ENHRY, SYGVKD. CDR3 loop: CASSITENTEAFF. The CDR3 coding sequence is TGTGCCAGCAGTATAACAGAGAACACTGAAGCTTTCTTT.

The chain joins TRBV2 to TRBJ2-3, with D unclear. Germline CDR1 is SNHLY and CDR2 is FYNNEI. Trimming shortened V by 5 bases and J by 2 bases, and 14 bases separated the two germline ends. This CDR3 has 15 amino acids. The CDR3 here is CASSKVQASTDTQYF. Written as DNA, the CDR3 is TGTGCCAGCAGTAAAGTCCAGGCTTCCACAGATACGCAGTATTTT.

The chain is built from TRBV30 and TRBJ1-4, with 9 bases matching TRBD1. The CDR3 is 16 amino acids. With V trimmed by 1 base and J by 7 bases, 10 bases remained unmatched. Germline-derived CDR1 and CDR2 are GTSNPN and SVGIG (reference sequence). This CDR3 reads CAWSAGTGLVAEKLFF. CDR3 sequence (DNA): TGTGCCTGGAGTGCCGGGACAGGGTTAGTCGCTGAAAAACTGTTTTTT.

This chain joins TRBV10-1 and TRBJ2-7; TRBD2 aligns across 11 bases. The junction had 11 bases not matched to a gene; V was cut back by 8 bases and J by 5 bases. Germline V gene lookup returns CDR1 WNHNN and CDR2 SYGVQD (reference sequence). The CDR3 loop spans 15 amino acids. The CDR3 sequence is CASAPVLAGADEQYF. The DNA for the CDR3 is TGCGCCAGCGCACCCGTACTAGCGGGAGCGGACGAGCAGTACTTC.

CDR3 loop: CASSSRGLSTGELFF. CDR3 DNA: TGTGCCAGTAGTAGCAGGGGGCTGAGCACCGGGGAGCTGTTTTTT. V usage is TRBV19 and J usage is TRBJ2-2; 8 nucleotides line up with TRBD1. Germline V lookup: CDR1 LNHDA, CDR2 SQIVND (reference sequence). J was trimmed by 4 bases and V by 4 bases; bases with no gene match: 5. The CDR3 runs to 15 residues.

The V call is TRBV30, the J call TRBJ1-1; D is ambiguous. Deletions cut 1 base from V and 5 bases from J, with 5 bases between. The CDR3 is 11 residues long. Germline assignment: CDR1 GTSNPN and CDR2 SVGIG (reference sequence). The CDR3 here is CAWSAVTEAFF. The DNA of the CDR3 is TGTGCCTGGAGTGCTGTAACTGAAGCTTTCTTT. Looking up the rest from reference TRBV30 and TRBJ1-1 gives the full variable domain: SQTIHQWPATLVQPVGSPLSLECTVEGTSNPNLYWYRQAAGRGLQLLFYSVGIGQISSEVPQNLSASRPQDRQFILSSKKLLLSDSGFYLCAWSAVTEAFFGQGTRLTVV.

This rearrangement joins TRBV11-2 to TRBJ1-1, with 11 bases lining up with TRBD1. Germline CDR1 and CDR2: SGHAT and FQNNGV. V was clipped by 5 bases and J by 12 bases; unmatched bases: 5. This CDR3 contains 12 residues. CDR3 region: CASSVRDRGTFF. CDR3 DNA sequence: TGTGCCAGCAGCGTCCGGGACAGGGGGACTTTCTTT.

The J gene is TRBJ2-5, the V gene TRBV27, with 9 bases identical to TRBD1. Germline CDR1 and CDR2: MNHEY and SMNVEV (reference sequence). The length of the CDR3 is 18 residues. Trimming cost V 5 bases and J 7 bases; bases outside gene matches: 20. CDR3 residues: CASSATGGRRPPGGTQYF. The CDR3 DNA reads TGTGCCAGCAGTGCGACAGGGGGGCGAAGACCTCCCGGGGGGACCCAGTACTTC.

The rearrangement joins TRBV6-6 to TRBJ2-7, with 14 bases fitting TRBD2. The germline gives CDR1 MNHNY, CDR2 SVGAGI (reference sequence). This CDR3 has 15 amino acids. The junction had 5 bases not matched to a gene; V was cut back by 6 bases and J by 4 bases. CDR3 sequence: CASSPGTSGRYEQYF. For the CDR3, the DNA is TGTGCCAGCAGCCCGGGGACTAGCGGGAGATACGAGCAGTACTTC.

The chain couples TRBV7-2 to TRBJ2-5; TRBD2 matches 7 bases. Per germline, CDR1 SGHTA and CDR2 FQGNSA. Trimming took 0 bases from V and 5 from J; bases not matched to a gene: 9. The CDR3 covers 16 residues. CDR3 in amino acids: CASSLAGLLGRETQYF. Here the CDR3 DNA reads TGTGCCAGCAGCTTAGCGGGACTCCTCGGGAGGGAGACCCAGTACTTC.

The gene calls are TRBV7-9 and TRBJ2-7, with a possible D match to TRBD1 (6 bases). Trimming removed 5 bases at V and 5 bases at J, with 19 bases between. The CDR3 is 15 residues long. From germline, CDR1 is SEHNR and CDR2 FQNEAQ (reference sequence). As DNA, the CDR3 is TGTGCCAGCAGCCCGAGGGCTCAGGGGTCCAACGAGCAGTACTTC. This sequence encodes CASSPRAQGSNEQYF. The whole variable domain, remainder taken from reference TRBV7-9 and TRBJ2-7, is DTGVSQNPRHKITKRGQNVTFRCDPISEHNRLYWYRQTLGQGPEFLTYFQNEAQLEKSRLLSDRFSAERPKGSFSTLEIQRTEQGDSAMYLCASSPRAQGSNEQYFGPGTRLTVT.

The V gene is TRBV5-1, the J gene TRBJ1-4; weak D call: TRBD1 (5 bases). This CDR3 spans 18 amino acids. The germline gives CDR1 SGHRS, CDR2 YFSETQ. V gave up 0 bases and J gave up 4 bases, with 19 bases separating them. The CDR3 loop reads CASSLAGEGYSDNEKLFF. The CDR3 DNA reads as TGCGCCAGCAGCTTGGCCGGGGAGGGGTATTCGGATAATGAAAAACTGTTTTTT.

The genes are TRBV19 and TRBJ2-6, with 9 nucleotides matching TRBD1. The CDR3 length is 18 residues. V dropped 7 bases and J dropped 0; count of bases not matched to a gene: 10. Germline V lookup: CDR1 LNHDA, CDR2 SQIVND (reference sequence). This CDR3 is CASTSGWDRVSGANVLTF. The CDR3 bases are TGTGCCAGTACCTCTGGATGGGACAGGGTCTCTGGGGCCAACGTCCTGACTTTC.

DNA of the CDR3: TGTGCCAGCAGCCAAGACCGCGTTTATGGTGGCACTGAAGCTTTCTTT. It specifies CASSQDRVYGGTEAFF. The chain joins TRBV4-2 to TRBJ1-1; D unresolved. CDR1 and CDR2 from the germline V gene are LGHNA and YNFKEQ. CDR3 size: 16 residues. Trimming pared 0 bases from V and 4 bases from J, leaving 15 bases between.

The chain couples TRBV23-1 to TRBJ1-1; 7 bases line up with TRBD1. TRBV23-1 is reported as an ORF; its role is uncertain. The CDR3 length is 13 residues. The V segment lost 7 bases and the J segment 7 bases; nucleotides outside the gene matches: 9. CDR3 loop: CASMQGGIGEAFF. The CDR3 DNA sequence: TGCGCCAGCATGCAGGGGGGAATTGGTGAAGCTTTCTTT.

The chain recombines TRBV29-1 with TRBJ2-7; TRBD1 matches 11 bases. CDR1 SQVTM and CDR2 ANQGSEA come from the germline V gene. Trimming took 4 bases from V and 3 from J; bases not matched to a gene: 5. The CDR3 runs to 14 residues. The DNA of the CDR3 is TGCAGCGTTGTTAGAGGGACAGGGGGCTACGAGCAGTACTTC. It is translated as CSVVRGTGGYEQYF.

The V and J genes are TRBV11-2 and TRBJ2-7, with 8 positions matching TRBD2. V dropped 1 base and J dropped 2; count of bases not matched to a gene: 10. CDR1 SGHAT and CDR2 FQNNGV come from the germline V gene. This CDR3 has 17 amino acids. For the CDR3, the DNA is TGTGCCAGCAGCTTAGGTTTGTCGGGGGGGCGCCCCTACGAGCAGTACTTC. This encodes CASSLGLSGGRPYEQYF. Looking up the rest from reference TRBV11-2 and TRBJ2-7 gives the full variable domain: EAGVAQSPRYKIIEKRQSVAFWCNPISGHATLYWYQQILGQGPKLLIQFQNNGVVDDSQLPKDRFSAERLKGVDSTLKIQPAKLEDSAVYLCASSLGLSGGRPYEQYFGPGTRLTVT.

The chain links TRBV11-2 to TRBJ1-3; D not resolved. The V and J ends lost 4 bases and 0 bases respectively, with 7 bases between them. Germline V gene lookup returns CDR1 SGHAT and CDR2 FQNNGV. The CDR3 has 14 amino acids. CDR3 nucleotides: TGTGCCAGCAGCTCTCCTTACTCTGGAAACACCATATATTTT. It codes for CASSSPYSGNTIYF.

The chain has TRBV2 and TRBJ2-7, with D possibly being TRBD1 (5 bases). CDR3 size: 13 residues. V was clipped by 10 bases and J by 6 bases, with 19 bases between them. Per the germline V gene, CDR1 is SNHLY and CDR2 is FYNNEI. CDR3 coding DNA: TGTGCCAACCAGGGAATGCCTAGAGGCGAGCAGTACTTC. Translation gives CANQGMPRGEQYF.

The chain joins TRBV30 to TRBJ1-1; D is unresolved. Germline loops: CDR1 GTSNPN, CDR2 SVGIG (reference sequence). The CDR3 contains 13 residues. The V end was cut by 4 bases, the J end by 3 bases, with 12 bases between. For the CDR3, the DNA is TGTGCCTGGAAACGGAACGCGGACACTGAAGCTTTCTTT. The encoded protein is CAWKRNADTEAFF.

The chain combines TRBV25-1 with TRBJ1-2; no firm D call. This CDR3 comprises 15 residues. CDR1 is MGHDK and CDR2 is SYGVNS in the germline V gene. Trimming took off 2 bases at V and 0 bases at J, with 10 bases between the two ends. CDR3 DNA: TGTGCCAGCAGTGAAGGCCGGGGAGCTAACTATGGCTACACCTTC. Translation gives CASSEGRGANYGYTF.

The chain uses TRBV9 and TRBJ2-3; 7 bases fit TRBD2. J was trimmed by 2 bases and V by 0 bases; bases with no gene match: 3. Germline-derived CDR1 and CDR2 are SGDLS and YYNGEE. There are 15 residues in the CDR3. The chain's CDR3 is CASSVESGTTDTQYF. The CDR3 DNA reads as TGTGCCAGCAGCGTAGAAAGCGGGACCACAGATACGCAGTATTTT. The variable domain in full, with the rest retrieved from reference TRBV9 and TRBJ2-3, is DSGVTQTPKHLITATGQRVTLRCSPRSGDLSVYWYQQSLDQGLQFLIQYYNGEERAKGNILERFSAQQFPDLHSELNLSSLELGDSALYFCASSVESGTTDTQYFGPGTRLTVL.

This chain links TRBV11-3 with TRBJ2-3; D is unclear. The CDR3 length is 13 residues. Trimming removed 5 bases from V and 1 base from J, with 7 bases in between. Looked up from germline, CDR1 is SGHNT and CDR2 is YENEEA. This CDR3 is CASSPTGTDTQYF. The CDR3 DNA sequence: TGTGCCAGCAGCCCAACAGGCACAGATACGCAGTATTTT.